Presented here are 3 T cell receptor beta chains from one specimen sequenced in a study of blood T cell repertoires in COVID-19. Some clones are missing from TCRdb's copy, which holds only in-frame ones; the method was immunoSEQ multiplex PCR. This sample has about 100,000 clones; around three quarters occur once, and the top ten carry approximately 9%. Sequencing was carried out using peripheral blood. All receptors come from a man between 50 and 59 years old who had recovered from COVID-19.

The chain has TRBV5-5 and TRBJ1-6, with TRBD1 matching over 9 bases. CDR1 is SGHKS and CDR2 is YYEKEE in the germline V gene (reference sequence). V lost 2 bases, J lost 8 bases, and 5 bases stayed unmatched. This CDR3 comprises 15 residues. The CDR3 reads CASSFSGQGDSPLHF. The CDR3 DNA is TGTGCCAGCAGCTTTTCGGGACAGGGAGATTCACCCCTCCACTTT.

J is TRBJ1-2 and V is TRBV4-2, with 7 positions matching TRBD1. Germline V gives CDR1 LGHNA, CDR2 YNFKEQ. With 1 base clipped from V and 0 bases from J, the junction kept 8 bases outside the gene matches. The CDR3 is 17 amino acids. In nucleotides, the CDR3 is TGTGCCAGCAGCCAAGCCTTCACAGGGGATACTAACTATGGCTACACCTTC. Its protein product is CASSQAFTGDTNYGYTF.

The chain couples TRBV6-5 to TRBJ1-2; 7 bases line up with TRBD1. The CDR3 is made up of 15 amino acids. The junction had 12 bases not matched to a gene; V was cut back by 4 bases and J by 7 bases. Germline CDR1 and CDR2: MNHEY and SVGAGI. CDR3 residues: CASSSSDRWTSGYTF. The CDR3 region has the DNA TGTGCCAGCAGTTCCTCGGACAGGTGGACCTCTGGCTACACCTTC.